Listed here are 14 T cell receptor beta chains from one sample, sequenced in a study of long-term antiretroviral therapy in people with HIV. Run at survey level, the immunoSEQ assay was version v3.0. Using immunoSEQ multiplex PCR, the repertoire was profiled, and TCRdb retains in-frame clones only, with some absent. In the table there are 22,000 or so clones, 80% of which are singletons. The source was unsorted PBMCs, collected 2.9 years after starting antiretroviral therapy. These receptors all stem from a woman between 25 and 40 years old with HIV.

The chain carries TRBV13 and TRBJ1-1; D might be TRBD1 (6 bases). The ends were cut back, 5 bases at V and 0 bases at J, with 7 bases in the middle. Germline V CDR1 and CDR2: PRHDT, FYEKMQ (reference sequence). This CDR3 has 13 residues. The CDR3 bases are TGTGCCAGCAGCGGGACACTGAACACTGAAGCTTTCTTT. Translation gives CASSGTLNTEAFF.

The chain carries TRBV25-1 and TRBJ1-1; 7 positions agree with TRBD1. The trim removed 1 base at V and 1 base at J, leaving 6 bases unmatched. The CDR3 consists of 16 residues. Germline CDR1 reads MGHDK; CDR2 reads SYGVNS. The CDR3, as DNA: TGTGCCAGCAGTGAATTGTGGACAGGCAGGAACACTGAAGCTTTCTTT. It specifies CASSELWTGRNTEAFF.

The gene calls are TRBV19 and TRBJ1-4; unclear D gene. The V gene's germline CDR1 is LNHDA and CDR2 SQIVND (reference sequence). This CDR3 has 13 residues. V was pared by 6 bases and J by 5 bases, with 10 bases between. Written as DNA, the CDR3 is TGTGCCAGTAGCCCGGTGATGAATGAAAAACTGTTTTTT. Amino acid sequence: CASSPVMNEKLFF. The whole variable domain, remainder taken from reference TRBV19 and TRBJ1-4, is DGGITQSPKYLFRKEGQNVTLSCEQNLNHDAMYWYRQDPGQGLRLIYYSQIVNDFQKGDIAEGYSVSREKKESFPLTVTSAQKNPTAFYLCASSPVMNEKLFFGSGTQLSVL.

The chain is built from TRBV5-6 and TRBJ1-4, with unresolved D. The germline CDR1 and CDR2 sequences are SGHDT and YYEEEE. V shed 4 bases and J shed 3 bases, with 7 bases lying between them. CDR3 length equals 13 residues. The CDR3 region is CASSLRANEKLFF. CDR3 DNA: TGTGCCAGCAGCCTCAGAGCTAATGAAAAACTGTTTTTT.

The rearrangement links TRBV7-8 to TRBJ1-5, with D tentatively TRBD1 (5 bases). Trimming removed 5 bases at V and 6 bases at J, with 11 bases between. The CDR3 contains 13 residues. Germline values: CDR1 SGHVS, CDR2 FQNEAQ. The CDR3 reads CASSPTGGQPQHF. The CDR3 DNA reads TGTGCCAGCAGCCCCACCGGGGGTCAGCCCCAGCATTTT.

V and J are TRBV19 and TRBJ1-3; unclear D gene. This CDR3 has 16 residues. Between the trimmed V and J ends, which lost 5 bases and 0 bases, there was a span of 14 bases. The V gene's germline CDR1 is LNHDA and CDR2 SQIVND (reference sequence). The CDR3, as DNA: TGTGCCAGTAGTCCCCGTGGCCCCAGCTCTGGAAACACCATATATTTT. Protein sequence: CASSPRGPSSGNTIYF.

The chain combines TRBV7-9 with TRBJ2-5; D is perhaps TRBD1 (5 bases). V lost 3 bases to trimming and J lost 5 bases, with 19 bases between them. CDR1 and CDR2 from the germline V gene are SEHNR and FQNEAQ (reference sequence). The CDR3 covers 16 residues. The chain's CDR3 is CASSFYLRTFDETQYF. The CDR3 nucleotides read TGTGCCAGCAGCTTTTATCTGAGGACATTTGATGAGACCCAGTACTTC.

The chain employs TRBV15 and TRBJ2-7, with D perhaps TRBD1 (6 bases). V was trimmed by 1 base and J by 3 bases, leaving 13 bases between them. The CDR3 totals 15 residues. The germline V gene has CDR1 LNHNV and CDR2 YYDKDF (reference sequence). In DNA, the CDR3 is TGTGCCACCAGCAGAGGAGAGGGACATTACTACGAGCAGTACTTC. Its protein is CATSRGEGHYYEQYF. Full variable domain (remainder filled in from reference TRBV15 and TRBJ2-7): DAMVIQNPRYQVTQFGKPVTLSCSQTLNHNVMYWYQQKSSQAPKLLFHYYDKDFNNEADTPDNFQSRRPNTSFCFLDIRSPGLGDTAMYLCATSRGEGHYYEQYFGPGTRLTVT.

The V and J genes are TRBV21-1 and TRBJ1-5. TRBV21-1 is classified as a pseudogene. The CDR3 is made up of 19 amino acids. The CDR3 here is CASSSPLCYTLCSNQPQHF. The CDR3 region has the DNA TGTGCCAGCAGCAGCCCCTTGTGTTACACACTGTGTAGCAATCAGCCCCAGCATTTT.

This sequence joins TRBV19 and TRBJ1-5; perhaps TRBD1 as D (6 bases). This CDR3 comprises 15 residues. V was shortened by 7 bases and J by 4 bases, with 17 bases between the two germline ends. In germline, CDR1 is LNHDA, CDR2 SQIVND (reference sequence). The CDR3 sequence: CASMGGRRVNQPQHF. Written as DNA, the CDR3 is TGTGCCAGTATGGGGGGCCGAAGGGTTAATCAGCCCCAGCATTTT.

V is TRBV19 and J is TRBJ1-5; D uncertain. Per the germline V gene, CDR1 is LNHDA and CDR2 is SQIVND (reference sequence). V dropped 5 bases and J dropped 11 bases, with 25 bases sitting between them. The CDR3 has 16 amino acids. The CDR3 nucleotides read TGTGCCAGTAGTCTCTCTCCCTCCGGACCGCTCGTAGCCCAGCATTTT. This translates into CASSLSPSGPLVAQHF.

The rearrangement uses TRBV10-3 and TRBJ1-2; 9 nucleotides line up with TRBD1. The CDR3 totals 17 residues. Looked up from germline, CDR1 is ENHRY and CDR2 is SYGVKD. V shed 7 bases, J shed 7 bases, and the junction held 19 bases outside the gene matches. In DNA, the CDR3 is TGTGCCATCAATCCCTCTCTGACAGGGGGTTTCTCGAGTGGCTACACCTTC. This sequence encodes CAINPSLTGGFSSGYTF.

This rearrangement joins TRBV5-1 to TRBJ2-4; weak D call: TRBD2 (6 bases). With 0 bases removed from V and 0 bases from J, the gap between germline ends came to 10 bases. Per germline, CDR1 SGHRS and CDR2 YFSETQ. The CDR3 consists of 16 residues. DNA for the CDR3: TGCGCCAGCAGCTTGGCTAGCGACAAAGCCAAAAACATTCAGTACTTC. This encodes CASSLASDKAKNIQYF.

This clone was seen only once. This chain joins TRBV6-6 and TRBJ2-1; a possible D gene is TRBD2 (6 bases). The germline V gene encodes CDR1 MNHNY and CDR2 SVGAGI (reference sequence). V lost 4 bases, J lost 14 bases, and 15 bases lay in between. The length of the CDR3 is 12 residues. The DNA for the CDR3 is TGTGCCAGCAGTTCAAATACGGGGGAGGAGTTCTTC. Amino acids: CASSSNTGEEFF.